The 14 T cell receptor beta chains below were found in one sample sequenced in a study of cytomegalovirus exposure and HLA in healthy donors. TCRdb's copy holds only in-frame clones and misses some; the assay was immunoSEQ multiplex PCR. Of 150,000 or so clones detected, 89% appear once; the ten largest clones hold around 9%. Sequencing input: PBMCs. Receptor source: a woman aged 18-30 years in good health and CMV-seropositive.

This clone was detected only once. As DNA, the CDR3 is TGTGCCAGCAGCTTGAGGGCCAGATGGACAGGGGGCAACGAGCAGTACTTC. Amino acids: CASSLRARWTGGNEQYF. The J gene is TRBJ2-7, the V gene TRBV5-6, with TRBD1 matching 11 bases. Germline CDR1 SGHDT, CDR2 YYEEEE. Trimming removed 1 base from V and 5 bases from J; junction bases left unmatched: 11. This CDR3 comprises 17 residues.

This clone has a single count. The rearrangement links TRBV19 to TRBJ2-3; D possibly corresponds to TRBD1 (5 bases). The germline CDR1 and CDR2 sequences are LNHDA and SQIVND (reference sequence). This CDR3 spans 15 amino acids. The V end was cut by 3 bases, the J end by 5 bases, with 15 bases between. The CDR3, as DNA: TGTGCCAGTAGTATTCGGTCAGGGTCGGGAGATACGCAGTATTTT. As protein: CASSIRSGSGDTQYF. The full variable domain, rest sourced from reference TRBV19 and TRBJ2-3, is DGGITQSPKYLFRKEGQNVTLSCEQNLNHDAMYWYRQDPGQGLRLIYYSQIVNDFQKGDIAEGYSVSREKKESFPLTVTSAQKNPTAFYLCASSIRSGSGDTQYFGPGTRLTVL.

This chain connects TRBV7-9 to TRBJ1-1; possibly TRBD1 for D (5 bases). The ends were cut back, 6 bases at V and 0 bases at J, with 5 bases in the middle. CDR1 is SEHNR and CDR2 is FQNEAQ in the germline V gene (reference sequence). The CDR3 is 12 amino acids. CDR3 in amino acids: CASRGVNTEAFF. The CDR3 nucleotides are TGTGCCAGCAGAGGGGTGAACACTGAAGCTTTCTTT.

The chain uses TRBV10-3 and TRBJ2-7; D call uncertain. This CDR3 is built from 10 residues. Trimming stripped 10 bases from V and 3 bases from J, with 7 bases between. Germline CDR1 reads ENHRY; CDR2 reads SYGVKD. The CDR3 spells CATGDYEQYF. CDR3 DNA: TGTGCCACCGGAGACTACGAGCAGTACTTC.

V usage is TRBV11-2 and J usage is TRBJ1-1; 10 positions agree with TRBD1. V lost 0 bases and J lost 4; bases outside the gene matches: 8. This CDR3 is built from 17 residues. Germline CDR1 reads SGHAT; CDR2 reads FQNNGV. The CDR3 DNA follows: TGTGCCAGCAGCTTAGATTGGGACAGGGGTCGTAGCACTGAAGCTTTCTTT. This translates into CASSLDWDRGRSTEAFF.

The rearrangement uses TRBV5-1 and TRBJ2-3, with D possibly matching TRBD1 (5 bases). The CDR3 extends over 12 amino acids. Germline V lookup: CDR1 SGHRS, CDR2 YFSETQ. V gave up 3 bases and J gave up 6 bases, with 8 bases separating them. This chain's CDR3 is CASSSSGDTQYF. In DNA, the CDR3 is TGCGCCAGCAGCTCCTCAGGGGATACGCAGTATTTT.

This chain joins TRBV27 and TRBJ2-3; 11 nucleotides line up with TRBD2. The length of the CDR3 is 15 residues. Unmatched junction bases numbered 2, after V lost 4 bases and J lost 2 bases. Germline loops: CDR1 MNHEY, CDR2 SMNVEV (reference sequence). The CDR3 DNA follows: TGTGCCAGCAGTTGGGGACTAGCGGACACAGATACGCAGTATTTT. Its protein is CASSWGLADTDTQYF.

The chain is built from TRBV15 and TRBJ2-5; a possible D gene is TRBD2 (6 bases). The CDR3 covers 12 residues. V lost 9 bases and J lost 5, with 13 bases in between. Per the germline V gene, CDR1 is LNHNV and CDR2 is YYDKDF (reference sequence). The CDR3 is CATARGKETQYF. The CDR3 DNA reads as TGTGCCACAGCCCGGGGGAAGGAGACCCAGTACTTC.

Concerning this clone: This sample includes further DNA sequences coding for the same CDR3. The chain's CDR3 is CASSLQGSYEQYF. The CDR3 region has the DNA TGCGCCAGCAGCTTACAGGGCTCCTACGAGCAGTACTTC. This chain links TRBV5-1 with TRBJ2-7; a possible D gene is TRBD1 (6 bases). Germline lookup yields CDR1 SGHRS and CDR2 YFSETQ. With 2 bases removed from V and 0 bases from J, the gap between germline ends came to 6 bases. There are 13 residues in the CDR3.

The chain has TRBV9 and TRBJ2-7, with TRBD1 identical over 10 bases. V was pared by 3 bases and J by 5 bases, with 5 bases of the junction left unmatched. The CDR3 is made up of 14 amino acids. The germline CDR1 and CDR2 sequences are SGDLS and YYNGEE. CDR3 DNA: TGTGCCAGCAGCGGGGACAGGGGTGATAACGAGCAGTACTTC. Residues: CASSGDRGDNEQYF.

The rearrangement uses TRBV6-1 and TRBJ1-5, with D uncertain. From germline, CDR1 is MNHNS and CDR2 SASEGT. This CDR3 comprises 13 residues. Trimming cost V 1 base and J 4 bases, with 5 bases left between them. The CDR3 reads CASSEGVNQPQHF. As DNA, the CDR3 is TGTGCCAGCAGTGAAGGAGTTAATCAGCCCCAGCATTTT.

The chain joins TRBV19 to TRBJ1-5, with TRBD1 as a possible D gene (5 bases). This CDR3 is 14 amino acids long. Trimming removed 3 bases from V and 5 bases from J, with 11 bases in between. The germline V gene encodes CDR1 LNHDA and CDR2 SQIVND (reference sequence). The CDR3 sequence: CASSMGGFDQPQHF. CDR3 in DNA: TGTGCCAGTAGTATGGGGGGTTTCGATCAGCCCCAGCATTTT.

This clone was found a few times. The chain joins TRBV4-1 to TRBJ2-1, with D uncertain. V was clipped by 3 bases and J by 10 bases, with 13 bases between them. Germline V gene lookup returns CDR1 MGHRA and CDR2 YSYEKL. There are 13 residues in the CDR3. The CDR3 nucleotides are TGCGCCAGCAGCCAGAAGTCGGGTGGAGAGCAGTTCTTC. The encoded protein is CASSQKSGGEQFF.

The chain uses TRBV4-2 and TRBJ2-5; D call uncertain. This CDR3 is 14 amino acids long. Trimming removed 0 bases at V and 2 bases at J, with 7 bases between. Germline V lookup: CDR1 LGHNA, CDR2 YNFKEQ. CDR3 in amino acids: CASSQEQLQETQYF. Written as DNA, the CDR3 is TGTGCCAGCAGCCAAGAACAGTTACAAGAGACCCAGTACTTC.